This passage covers 23 T cell receptor beta chains from one sample sequenced in a study of blood T cell repertoires in COVID-19. The table came from immunoSEQ multiplex PCR; TCRdb's copy has only in-frame clones and leaves some out. The sample comprises about 52,000 clones, about four fifths of which are singletons, and 11% rests with the top ten. Sequenced input: peripheral blood. The source of these receptors is a man older than 75 with COVID-19, enrolled during active disease.

The rearrangement joins TRBV4-3 to TRBJ2-1; 7 bases fit TRBD2. Trimming took 0 bases from V and 6 from J; bases not matched to a gene: 14. Germline V lookup: CDR1 LGHNA, CDR2 YSLEER. This CDR3 contains 18 residues. CDR3 region: CASSQDTPGGRWVNEQFF. The CDR3 region has the DNA TGCGCCAGCAGCCAAGATACGCCGGGAGGCCGGTGGGTCAATGAGCAGTTCTTC.

The V call is TRBV30, the J call TRBJ2-6; 8 nucleotides align to TRBD1. The CDR3 contains 15 residues. The J segment lost 2 bases and the V segment lost 2 bases, leaving 2 bases of the junction unmatched. Germline CDR1 GTSNPN, CDR2 SVGIG (reference sequence). The CDR3 DNA is TGTGCCTGGAGTCGACAGGGGACTGGGGCCAACGTCCTGACTTTC. Amino acid sequence: CAWSRQGTGANVLTF.

This chain links TRBV20-1 with TRBJ2-7, with D tentatively TRBD1 (5 bases). The CDR3 extends over 11 amino acids. CDR1 DFQATT and CDR2 SNEGSKA come from the germline V gene (reference sequence). In DNA form, the CDR3 reads TGCAGCAGTAATAGGGGATACGAGCAGTACTTC. Translating it yields CSSNRGYEQYF.

The V gene is TRBV12-2, the J gene TRBJ1-5. TRBV12-2 is an annotated pseudogene. This CDR3 is built from 20 residues. The CDR3 sequence is CASRQLGGLKAGYSNQPQHF. CDR3 DNA sequence: TGTGCAAGTCGCCAATTAGGAGGCCTAAAAGCCGGTTATAGCAATCAGCCCCAGCATTTT.

The V call is TRBV2, the J call TRBJ2-7; 7 bases are shared with TRBD1. Unmatched junction bases numbered 5, after V lost 6 bases and J lost 6 bases. Germline V CDR1 and CDR2: SNHLY, FYNNEI. There are 12 residues in the CDR3. The CDR3 sequence is CASRTTGTEQYV. CDR3 nucleotide sequence: TGTGCCAGCAGGACGACAGGGACCGAGCAGTACGTC.

This chain uses TRBV18 with TRBJ2-7; D perhaps matches TRBD2 (5 bases). V was shortened by 2 bases and J by 1 base, with 9 bases between the two germline ends. This CDR3 has 14 amino acids. Germline V gives CDR1 KGHSH, CDR2 LQKENI. CDR3 coding DNA: TGTGCCAGCTCACCATCCCGGGGATCCTACGAGCAGTACGTC. It specifies CASSPSRGSYEQYV.

The rearrangement joins TRBV5-1 to TRBJ1-5; 8 bases agree with TRBD1. Looked up from germline, CDR1 is SGHRS and CDR2 is YFSETQ. This CDR3 has 17 amino acids. V lost 4 bases, J lost 0 bases, and 9 bases stayed unmatched. DNA of the CDR3: TGCGCCAGCAGCCCAGGACAGGGTATGGATAGCAATCAGCCCCAGCATTTT. It specifies CASSPGQGMDSNQPQHF.

This clone was counted a single time. The chain uses TRBV7-2 and TRBJ2-5; 7 nucleotides align to TRBD2. Losses at the gene ends were 4 bases for V and 5 bases for J; bases not matched to a gene: 7. CDR1 is SGHTA, CDR2 FQGNSA, per germline. The CDR3 is 14 residues long. The CDR3 sequence is CASSYSGGLETQYF. In DNA form, the CDR3 reads TGTGCCAGCAGCTATTCGGGGGGACTCGAGACCCAGTACTTC. Full variable domain (remainder filled in from reference TRBV7-2 and TRBJ2-5): GAGVSQSPSNKVTEKGKDVELRCDPISGHTALYWYRQSLGQGLEFLIYFQGNSAPDKSGLPSDRFSAERTGGSVSTLTIQRTQQEDSAVYLCASSYSGGLETQYFGPGTRLLVL.

The chain uses TRBV7-8 and TRBJ1-2, with 8 bases aligning to TRBD1. Losses at the gene ends were 3 bases for V and 2 bases for J; bases not matched to a gene: 5. The germline V gene has CDR1 SGHVS and CDR2 FQNEAQ. CDR3 length equals 15 residues. The CDR3: CASSFPTGANYGYTF. The CDR3 DNA sequence: TGTGCCAGCAGCTTTCCGACAGGGGCGAACTATGGCTACACCTTC.

The chain links TRBV7-2 to TRBJ1-1; D call uncertain. The germline CDR1 and CDR2 sequences are SGHTA and FQGNSA. The V end lost 5 bases, the J end lost 4 bases, and 11 bases lay between the germline ends. This CDR3 comprises 13 residues. The CDR3 sequence is CASSPSVATEAFF. In DNA, the CDR3 is TGTGCCAGCAGCCCATCAGTCGCCACTGAAGCTTTCTTT. The whole variable domain, remainder taken from reference TRBV7-2 and TRBJ1-1, is GAGVSQSPSNKVTEKGKDVELRCDPISGHTALYWYRQSLGQGLEFLIYFQGNSAPDKSGLPSDRFSAERTGGSVSTLTIQRTQQEDSAVYLCASSPSVATEAFFGQGTRLTVV.

The genes are TRBV5-1 and TRBJ2-5; weak D call: TRBD2 (5 bases). Trimming removed 0 bases from V and 5 bases from J, with 26 bases in between. CDR1 and CDR2 (germline): SGHRS, YFSETQ. The CDR3 is 19 residues long. The CDR3, as DNA: TGCGCCAGCAGCTTGGGGGCTGGGGAGCGGCACCCACTAAGGGAGACCCAGTACTTC. Translating gives CASSLGAGERHPLRETQYF.

CDR3 coding DNA: TGTGCCAGCAGCCAAGTGCGGGGCGGGGGGCCTCTTTCGCGAGCCAAAAACATTCAGTACTTC. The encoded protein is CASSQVRGGGPLSRAKNIQYF. The V gene is TRBV4-2, the J gene TRBJ2-4; 8 nucleotides agree with TRBD2. J lost 0 bases, V lost 1 base, and 17 bases had no gene match. CDR3 length: 21 residues. CDR1 and CDR2 from the germline V gene are LGHNA and YNFKEQ.

The V and J genes are TRBV5-1 and TRBJ2-6, with a possible D match to TRBD1 (5 bases). The germline V gene encodes CDR1 SGHRS and CDR2 YFSETQ. V was clipped by 3 bases and J by 2 bases, with 9 bases between them. The CDR3 spans 15 residues. The CDR3 is CASSSTGTGANVLTF. DNA of the CDR3: TGCGCCAGCAGCTCCACAGGAACTGGGGCCAACGTCCTGACTTTC.

This chain connects TRBV5-1 to TRBJ2-5; TRBD2 agrees at 10 bases. Germline lookup yields CDR1 SGHRS and CDR2 YFSETQ. This CDR3 has 15 residues. V was pared by 4 bases and J by 5 bases, with 8 bases of the junction left unmatched. The CDR3 spells CASSIFLAGAETQYF. In DNA, the CDR3 is TGCGCCAGCAGCATATTCCTAGCGGGAGCGGAGACCCAGTACTTC.

The chain joins TRBV7-2 to TRBJ1-1, with D maybe TRBD1 (6 bases). Germline loops: CDR1 SGHTA, CDR2 FQGNSA. V lost 5 bases and J lost 10, with 23 bases in between. This CDR3 has 15 residues. The CDR3 reads CASSLSWTVQSGAFF. The CDR3 DNA sequence: TGTGCCAGCAGCCTTAGTTGGACAGTCCAAAGTGGAGCTTTCTTT. Using reference TRBV7-2 and TRBJ1-1 for the parts outside the CDR3, the full variable domain is GAGVSQSPSNKVTEKGKDVELRCDPISGHTALYWYRQSLGQGLEFLIYFQGNSAPDKSGLPSDRFSAERTGGSVSTLTIQRTQQEDSAVYLCASSLSWTVQSGAFFGQGTRLTVV.

Notes on this clone: Other DNA variants within this sample encode the same CDR3. CDR3 loop: CASSLGQGGQPQHF. The CDR3 region has the DNA TGTGCCAGCAGTTTGGGACAGGGAGGTCAGCCCCAGCATTTT. V usage is TRBV2 and J usage is TRBJ1-5, with 9 positions matching TRBD1. The CDR3 loop spans 14 amino acids. Looked up from germline, CDR1 is SNHLY and CDR2 is FYNNEI. The J segment lost 6 bases and the V segment lost 5 bases, leaving 5 bases of the junction unmatched.

The V gene is TRBV19, the J gene TRBJ1-2, with 7 positions matching TRBD1. This CDR3 contains 18 residues. CDR1 is LNHDA, CDR2 SQIVND, per germline (reference sequence). The junction had 16 bases not matched to a gene; V was cut back by 3 bases and J by 3 bases. In DNA form, the CDR3 reads TGTGCCAGTAGTATCGGAGGACAGGTCTTTCCTGGGGACTATGGCTACACCTTC. Protein: CASSIGGQVFPGDYGYTF.

This chain's CDR3 is CASSADRDSNQPQHF. For the CDR3, the DNA is TGTGCCAGCAGCGCCGACAGGGATAGCAATCAGCCCCAGCATTTT. The rearrangement uses TRBV6-5 and TRBJ1-5; TRBD1 matches 7 bases. V was pared by 6 bases and J by 0 bases, with 5 bases of the junction left unmatched. The CDR3 extends over 15 amino acids. Germline assignment: CDR1 MNHEY and CDR2 SVGAGI.

This chain links TRBV24-1 with TRBJ1-2, with D possibly being TRBD1 (6 bases). V lost 3 bases, J lost 4 bases, and 11 bases lay in between. The V gene's germline CDR1 is KGHDR and CDR2 SFDVKD. The CDR3 totals 14 residues. CDR3 nucleotide sequence: TGTGCCACCAGTGATCAGGGGTATAGCTATGGCTACACCTTC. The encoded protein is CATSDQGYSYGYTF.

The V call is TRBV6-5, the J call TRBJ1-4; D may be TRBD1 (5 bases). CDR1 is MNHEY and CDR2 is SVGAGI in the germline V gene. This CDR3 has 14 residues. V was clipped by 5 bases and J by 5 bases, with 12 bases between them. The CDR3 loop reads CASSRTSRNEKLFF. The CDR3 DNA reads TGTGCCAGCAGTCGGACATCGCGAAATGAAAAACTGTTTTTT.

The CDR3 region has the DNA TGTGCCAGCAGCTTAGGAGGTGGCGCGGCCCAGTACTTC. Encoded protein: CASSLGGGAAQYF. This sequence joins TRBV7-2 and TRBJ2-5, with D unresolved. CDR1 is SGHTA, CDR2 FQGNSA, per germline. V was shortened by 1 base and J by 9 bases, with 12 bases between the two germline ends. The CDR3 length is 13 residues.

J is TRBJ1-6 and V is TRBV9; D uncertain. The CDR3 is 13 amino acids. V was pared by 6 bases and J by 7 bases, with 11 bases between. CDR1 SGDLS and CDR2 YYNGEE come from the germline V gene. CDR3 protein: CASTLRENSPLHF. In nucleotides, the CDR3 is TGTGCCAGCACTTTACGGGAAAATTCACCCCTCCACTTT.

This chain connects TRBV5-4 to TRBJ2-2, with TRBD2 matching over 8 bases. There are 15 residues in the CDR3. Looked up from germline, CDR1 is SGHNT and CDR2 is YYREEE (reference sequence). After removal of 5 bases from V and 10 bases from J, the junction contained 13 bases not matched to a gene. CDR3 nucleotide sequence: TGTGCCAGCAGGCGGGGGGTGGGCCTAGCGGAGGAGCTGTTTTTT. Residues: CASRRGVGLAEELFF.